This T cell receptor beta chain stems from a study of blood T cell repertoires in COVID-19 (dated by TCRdb to the early 2020s). A note on the overall study: The collaborator samples originated in the United States, Italy and Spain and spanned the acute and convalescent phases of COVID-19. The material from the prospective study consisted of cDNA or gDNA derived from T cells, B-cell-depleted T cells, or PBMCs. The dataset comprised deeply sampled blood TCRbeta repertoires from subjects exposed to, actively infected with, or recovered from COVID-19. The repertoires were made available in a free public database intended to serve as a resource for research on the immune response to SARS-CoV-2. Samples were obtained from the ongoing ImmuneRACE study (first 160 participants) and from about 1,300 subjects provided by 6 global collaborators. A de-identified subject ID, COVID-19 status, age in years and sex were almost always included in the sample metadata. Where available, HLA class I and class II types were taken from metadata supplied by the sample provider and were not determined by assay-based typing.

This clone turned up a few times. Its antigen specificity is not known. The record has no base qualities; no much larger clone is one base away. Broad study findings and their caveats: The quantity of clinical and demographic metadata differed by source and by participant and was supplied without curation.

The collaborating institutions used their own protocols to collect whole blood in K2EDTA tubes. For TCRbeta analysis, collaborators shipped samples in one of three forms: frozen whole blood, isolated PBMCs, or DNA extracted from either of those sample types. TCRbeta CDR3 regions were amplified from genomic DNA using the immunoSEQ Assay, a bias-controlled multiplex PCR. In the source study's methods: The number of nucleated cells in each sample was estimated by amplification of reference gene primers within the assay. Sequence reads were collapsed and filtered to measure the absolute abundance of every unique TCRbeta CDR3 rearrangement. For each sample, productive Simpson clonality was calculated as the square root of Simpson's diversity index across productive rearrangements. The source is immuneACCESS, and TCRdb retained only in-frame sequences with V and J called. Part of the clones is not carried over; for the studies checked, unresolved V genes explain less than half of this, and the remainder is unexplained. V and J calls and clone size are as listed in that table; D and trimming were resolved from the DNA. A total of about 90,000 clones appear in this sample, roughly 78% of them only once. The ten biggest clones cover approximately 14% of the sample.

After removal of 3 bases from V and 8 bases from J, the junction retains 6 bases not matched to a gene. From the germline V gene, CDR1 is SGDLS and CDR2 is YYNGEE. The CDR3 goes from the cysteine to the phenylalanine over 13 residues. Of the read, only the CDR3 DNA is kept; its 39 bases are in frame from base 1. Here the chain combines TRBV9 and TRBJ1-2; TRBD1 fits 8 bases in the junction. The sequence derives from a woman older than 75 with acute or convalescent COVID-19. Sequenced material: peripheral blood. The DNA sequence reads TGTGCCAGCAGCGGGACAGGGTATAGCGGCTACACCTTC. Translated, it reads CASSGTGYSGYTF.